This T cell receptor beta chain was sequenced in a study of low-dose radiotherapy and immunotherapy resistance in tumors. Overall study context: Members of Cohort 1 were treated with 0.5 Gy per fraction every 2 weeks. The prescribed total PTV dose was 6.5 Gy. Doses delivered to Cohort 2 were 1 Gy per fraction every two weeks, amounting to 13 Gy over 26 weeks.

The time point denotes: after trial treatment. Noted treatment: LDRT plus nivolumab, ipilimumab, low-dose cyclophosphamide and aspirin (RACIN trial). This clonotype occurred many times. First-strand cDNA relied on TRAV- and TRBV-specific primers spanning alpha and beta chains. TCRs were amplified for roughly 20 PCR cycles with a constant-region primer and V-primer adapter. One entry per CDR3 protein results from TCRdb running MiXCR on the reads. The table shows tens of thousands of distinct CDR3 sequences, with roughly 20% occurring only once. The length of the CDR3 is 18 residues. Looked up from germline, CDR1 is SEHNR and CDR2 is FQNEAQ (reference sequence). With 4 bases clipped from V and 8 bases from J, the junction kept 11 bases outside the gene matches.

The TCR originated in a female donor with ovarian cancer. Sequenced here: PBMCs, sampled after low-dose radiotherapy plus immunotherapy. V is TRBV7-9 and J is TRBJ2-1, with 16 bases that match TRBD2. The CDR3 is CASSSIPGTSGRVDEQFF. The CDR3 DNA sequence: TGTGCCAGCAGCTCCATTCCGGGGACTAGCGGGAGGGTCGATGAGCAGTTCTTC.